These 9 T cell receptor beta chains share one sample of origin, sequenced in a study of cytomegalovirus exposure and HLA in healthy donors. The primer mix had 60 Vbeta and 13 Jbeta primers. Sequencing was performed with immunoSEQ multiplex PCR; in TCRdb, only in-frame clones are kept and a portion is missing. The profile shows 150,000 to 200,000 clones, about 80% of them singletons. Sequenced sample: PBMCs. All receptors derive from a woman in her 50s in good health and CMV-seronegative.

The chain combines TRBV7-9 with TRBJ2-3; 7 bases align to TRBD2. This CDR3 contains 19 residues. Germline V lookup: CDR1 SEHNR, CDR2 FQNEAQ (reference sequence). Losses at the gene ends were 1 base for V and 0 bases for J; bases not matched to a gene: 13. The CDR3 is CASSLGPHLLRGSTDTQYF. The CDR3 coding sequence is TGTGCCAGCAGCTTAGGCCCGCATCTGTTGCGGGGGAGCACAGATACGCAGTATTTT.

The chain is built from TRBV13 and TRBJ2-2, with D tentatively TRBD1 (5 bases). V lost 6 bases to trimming and J lost 3 bases, with 11 bases between them. CDR3 length: 14 residues. Germline V lookup: CDR1 PRHDT, CDR2 FYEKMQ (reference sequence). CDR3 region: CASRDTGYTGELFF. The CDR3 nucleotides are TGTGCCAGCAGGGATACAGGATACACCGGGGAGCTGTTTTTT.

The V and J genes are TRBV27 and TRBJ2-2, with D maybe TRBD2 (7 bases). There are 14 residues in the CDR3. CDR1 is MNHEY and CDR2 is SMNVEV in the germline V gene (reference sequence). With 3 bases removed from V and 5 bases from J, the gap between germline ends came to 10 bases. CDR3 sequence (DNA): TGTGCCAGCAGTTTGGGAGGGGGGACCGGGGAGCTGTTTTTT. It codes for CASSLGGGTGELFF.

On this clone: The same CDR3 can be traced to other DNA sequences in this sample. The J gene is TRBJ2-7, the V gene TRBV15; 13 bases line up with TRBD2. Germline V gene sequence: CDR1 LNHNV, CDR2 YYDKDF (reference sequence). This CDR3 contains 14 residues. J lost 7 bases, V lost 4 bases, and 4 bases had no gene match. The CDR3 spells CATSTRTSGREQYF. As DNA, the CDR3 is TGTGCCACCAGCACGCGGACTAGCGGGAGAGAGCAGTACTTC.

The rearrangement joins TRBV15 to TRBJ1-2; tentative D call: TRBD1 (5 bases). The CDR3 totals 16 residues. The germline V gene encodes CDR1 LNHNV and CDR2 YYDKDF (reference sequence). V gave up 0 bases and J gave up 6 bases, with 17 bases separating them. The CDR3 DNA is TGTGCCACCAGCAGAGATCACTTCTTCCGGGGGGATGGCTACACCTTC. This encodes CATSRDHFFRGDGYTF.

The gene calls are TRBV23-1 and TRBJ1-1; D not certain. TRBV23-1 has ORF status, its function being uncertain. With 6 bases removed from V and 1 base from J, the gap between germline ends came to 15 bases. The CDR3 spans 15 residues. CDR3 in amino acids: CASSVGCSANTEAFF. CDR3 DNA: TGCGCCAGCAGCGTCGGGTGTTCGGCGAACACTGAAGCTTTCTTT.

The V and J genes are TRBV6-1 and TRBJ1-2; D is ambiguous. Per germline, CDR1 MNHNS and CDR2 SASEGT. The CDR3 spans 13 residues. V lost 6 bases, J lost 0 bases, and 8 bases lay in between. The CDR3 region is CASRTGTNYGYTF. For the CDR3, the DNA is TGTGCCAGCAGGACCGGGACTAACTATGGCTACACCTTC.

V and J are TRBV28 and TRBJ1-5; 8 nucleotides match TRBD1. V trimming: 4 bases; J trimming: 6 bases; junction bases outside the gene matches: 8. Germline assignment: CDR1 MDHEN and CDR2 SYDVKM. The length of the CDR3 is 15 residues. CDR3 residues: CASSYTGGPFQPQHF. The CDR3, as DNA: TGTGCCAGCAGTTACACAGGGGGACCTTTTCAGCCCCAGCATTTT.

V usage is TRBV28 and J usage is TRBJ1-2; a possible D gene is TRBD1 (5 bases). Germline CDR1 MDHEN, CDR2 SYDVKM. With 3 bases removed from V and 7 bases from J, the gap between germline ends came to 18 bases. There are 15 residues in the CDR3. The CDR3 DNA reads as TGTGCCAGCAGTTTGGGGTCGGGAGGGGCCTTTGGCTACACCTTC. Translated: CASSLGSGGAFGYTF.